These T cell receptor beta chains were read from a single sample in a study of shared clonotypes between healthy human individuals. TCRdb keeps only in-frame clones here, not all; method: immunoSEQ multiplex PCR. This sample carries about 1,500,000 clones, approximately 96% of them seen once, and the ten largest clones take about 1.2%. Sequenced: naive CD4+ T cells sorted from blood. The receptors derive from a man younger than 40 in good health. The CDR3 runs from the conserved cysteine through the conserved F or W. The D gene is left open where the match is weak.

J: TRBJ2-7
length: 14
D: -
V: TRBV10-2
DNA: TGCGCCAGCAGACTTAGCAGATCAGCCCACGAGCAGTACTTC
CDR3: CASRLSRSAHEQYF

J: TRBJ2-2
length: 15
D: TRBD1
V: TRBV5-6
DNA: TGTGCCAGCAGCTTTCCCGGGACAGGGATGCGGGAGCTGTTTTTT
CDR3: CASSFPGTGMRELFF

J: TRBJ2-6
length: 17
D: TRBD1
V: TRBV10-3
DNA: TGTGCCATCACCGGGACAGGAATGATATCTGGGGCCAACGTCCTGACTTTC
CDR3: CAITGTGMISGANVLTF

J: TRBJ1-4
length: 14
D: -
V: TRBV5-1
DNA: TGCGCCAGCAGCTTGGGACCGAGTAATGAAAAACTGTTTTTT
CDR3: CASSLGPSNEKLFF

J: TRBJ2-5
length: 13
D: -
V: TRBV5-1
DNA: TGCGCCAGCAGCTTTAGGGAGAGGGAGACCCAGTACTTC
CDR3: CASSFRERETQYF

J: TRBJ2-6
length: 19
D: -
V: TRBV15
DNA: TGTGCCACCAGCAGAATTTCGGTGACAGGAATATCTGGGGCCAACGTCCTGACTTTC
CDR3: CATSRISVTGISGANVLTF

J: TRBJ1-1
length: 15
D: TRBD1
V: TRBV14
DNA: TGTGCCAGCAGGTTGACAGGGGGCGCGAACACTGAAGCTTTCTTT
CDR3: CASRLTGGANTEAFF

J: TRBJ1-4
length: 14
D: -
V: TRBV25-1
DNA: TGTGCCAGCAGTGAAGAGTCCCCGGTTTTGAAACTGTTTTTT
CDR3: CASSEESPVLKLFF

J: TRBJ1-1
length: 13
D: -
V: TRBV29-1
DNA: TGCAGCGGGGTGGCAGGGGTGAACACTGAAGCTTTCTTT
CDR3: CSGVAGVNTEAFF

J: TRBJ2-1
length: 18
D: -
V: TRBV7-9
DNA: TGTGCCAGCCAAAACCTACTCAGCCCCAGCGGCCTCGGGCATGAGCAGTTCTTC
CDR3: CASQNLLSPSGLGHEQFF

J: TRBJ2-1
length: 14
D: -
V: TRBV18
DNA: TGTGCCAGCTCACCAGGGGCTAGGCAAAATGAGCAGTTCTTC
CDR3: CASSPGARQNEQFF

J: TRBJ1-1
length: 15
D: -
V: TRBV28
DNA: TGTGCCAGCAGAGCCGGGCCCGGATTGATTTCTGAAGCTTTCTTT
CDR3: CASRAGPGLISEAFF

J: TRBJ1-3
length: 15
D: TRBD1
V: TRBV5-1
DNA: TGCGCCAGCAGCTCGGACAGGGCGAGGGGAAACACCATATATTTT
CDR3: CASSSDRARGNTIYF

J: TRBJ2-1
length: 13
D: -
V: TRBV7-9
DNA: TGTGCCAGCAGCTTATCCAGAGAGAATGAGCAGTTCTTC
CDR3: CASSLSRENEQFF

J: TRBJ2-4
length: 13
D: -
V: TRBV5-4
DNA: TGTGCCAGCAGCTTCGAGGGGGTTGACATTCAGTACTTC
CDR3: CASSFEGVDIQYF

J: TRBJ1-5
length: 15
D: -
V: TRBV28
DNA: TGTGCCAGCAGTTTTGGGGGGGCCAGCAATCAGCCCCAGCATTTT
CDR3: CASSFGGASNQPQHF

J: TRBJ2-7
length: 12
D: -
V: TRBV7-2
DNA: TGTGCCAGCAGCTTATACTCCGACGAGCAGTACTTC
CDR3: CASSLYSDEQYF

J: TRBJ2-5
length: 18
D: TRBD2
V: TRBV7-9
DNA: TGTGCCAGCAGCCATTATGAGGGACTAGCGGGTTCTCGAGAGACCCAGTACTTC
CDR3: CASSHYEGLAGSRETQYF

J: TRBJ2-7
length: 11
D: -
V: TRBV25-1
DNA: TGTGCCAGCAGTGAAGGGTACGAGCAGTACTTC
CDR3: CASSEGYEQYF

J: TRBJ2-1
length: 16
D: -
V: TRBV4-3
DNA: TGCGCCAGCAGCCATGAATACAGGGATACCTACAATGAGCAGTTCTTC
CDR3: CASSHEYRDTYNEQFF

J: TRBJ1-1
length: 16
D: TRBD1
V: TRBV6-5
DNA: TGTGCCAGCAGTTACTCGATATACAGGGGGAGCACTGAAGCTTTCTTT
CDR3: CASSYSIYRGSTEAFF

J: TRBJ2-3
length: 15
D: -
V: TRBV9
DNA: TGTGCCAGCAGCCAAAAGACTAGGATCACAGATACGCAGTATTTT
CDR3: CASSQKTRITDTQYF

J: TRBJ2-7
length: 13
D: -
V: TRBV28
DNA: TGTGCCAGCAGTGTGGTCTCGAGCGACGAGCAGTACTTC
CDR3: CASSVVSSDEQYF

J: TRBJ2-2
length: 14
D: -
V: TRBV10-1
DNA: TGCGCCAGCAGTGAGGGACGGAGCACCGGGGAGCTGTTTTTT
CDR3: CASSEGRSTGELFF

J: TRBJ2-3
length: 14
D: -
V: TRBV2
DNA: TGTGCCAGCAGGACAGGTTTCGGGGTTGATACGCAGTATTTT
CDR3: CASRTGFGVDTQYF

J: TRBJ1-1
length: 15
D: -
V: TRBV11-2
DNA: TGTGCCAGCAGCTTATTAGGGGAGGGGAACACTGAAGCTTTCTTT
CDR3: CASSLLGEGNTEAFF

J: TRBJ1-1
length: 12
D: -
V: TRBV4-3
DNA: TGCGCCAGCAGCCATGACGACAGAGAGGCTTTCTTT
CDR3: CASSHDDREAFF

J: TRBJ2-7
length: 17
D: TRBD2
V: TRBV9
DNA: TGTGCCAGCAGCGTAGGTAGCGGGAGGGCATACTCCTACGAGCAGTACTTC
CDR3: CASSVGSGRAYSYEQYF

J: TRBJ2-7
length: 18
D: TRBD2
V: TRBV28
DNA: TGTGCCAGCAGTTCCGGGACTAGCGGGAGGGGGTGGATCTACGAGCAGTACTTC
CDR3: CASSSGTSGRGWIYEQYF

J: TRBJ1-2
length: 16
D: -
V: TRBV7-9
DNA: TGTGCCAGCAGCTTACCAAACACTCGATTAGGGTATGGCTACACCTTC
CDR3: CASSLPNTRLGYGYTF

J: TRBJ2-1
length: 12
D: -
V: TRBV18
DNA: TGTGCCAGCTCACAACAGGGTGGCGAGCAGTTCTTC
CDR3: CASSQQGGEQFF